This TCR beta chain derives from a study of blood T cells in healthy people across ages. PCR was performed a second time for about 7 to 12 cycles using a sample-barcoded 5' primer and a J-beta primer mix. A single record per CDR3 protein comes from TCRdb applying MiXCR to the 5' RACE reads. The data contain 600,000 to 1,000,000 distinct CDR3 sequences, about 62% of them seen just once; the ten biggest clones take up roughly 22%. With V trimmed by 7 bases and J by 10 bases, 10 bases remained unmatched. This CDR3 is 12 amino acids long. Per germline, CDR1 SQVTM and CDR2 ANQGSEA. The V call is TRBV29-1, the J call TRBJ2-1, with 7 positions matching TRBD2. The sample comprised blood. This TCR was sampled from a man aged 25 to 45 in good health. The CDR3 nucleotides are TGCAGCGCCGCGTGGGCGGGAGTGGAGCAGTTCTTC. Translating it yields CSAAWAGVEQFF.